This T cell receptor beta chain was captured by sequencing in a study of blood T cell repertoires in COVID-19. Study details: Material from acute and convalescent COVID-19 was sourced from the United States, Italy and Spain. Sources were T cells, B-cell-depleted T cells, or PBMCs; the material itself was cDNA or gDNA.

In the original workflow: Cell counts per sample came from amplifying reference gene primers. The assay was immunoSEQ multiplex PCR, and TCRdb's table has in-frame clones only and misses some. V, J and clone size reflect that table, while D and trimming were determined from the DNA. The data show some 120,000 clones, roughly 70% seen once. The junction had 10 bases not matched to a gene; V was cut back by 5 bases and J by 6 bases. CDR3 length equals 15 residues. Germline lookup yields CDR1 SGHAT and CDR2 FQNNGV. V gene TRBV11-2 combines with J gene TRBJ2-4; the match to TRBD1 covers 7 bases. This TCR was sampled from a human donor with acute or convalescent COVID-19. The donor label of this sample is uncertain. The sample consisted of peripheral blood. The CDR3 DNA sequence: TGTGCCAGCAGCCCAAGACAGGGAAATCCAAACATTCAGTACTTC. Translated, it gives CASSPRQGNPNIQYF.